This T cell receptor beta chain originates from a study of Tregs in tolerant kidney transplant recipients. The nonmyeloablative bone marrow transplants came from related graft donors, with transient mixed chimerism. Clones were sequenced by immunoSEQ multiplex PCR, and TCRdb holds only the in-frame ones, with some missing. This table holds 20,000 to 25,000 clones, approximately 84% found once. Germline V gives CDR1 SEHNR, CDR2 FQNEAQ (reference sequence). Trimming removed 5 bases at V and 3 bases at J, with 11 bases between. This CDR3 region has 14 residues. The rearrangement links TRBV7-9 to TRBJ1-5; no definite D call. Source: CD8+ T cells from blood (PBMCs), taken 6 months after the transplant. This TCR was recovered from a human patient who received a combined kidney and bone marrow transplant. Part of the T cell pool may stem from the graft donor. This CDR3 reads CASSVAGNNQPQHF. As DNA, the CDR3 is TGTGCCAGCAGCGTCGCGGGTAACAATCAGCCCCAGCATTTT.